One T cell receptor beta chain is described in this entry. Its antigen remains unknown. The data belong to a study of cytomegalovirus exposure and HLA in healthy donors. Across the study: A subsequent analysis reported that the roughly 120 validation repertoires were produced on the same platform that had also been used for the approximately 700 first-cohort repertoires.

The 120-subject validation cohort, separate from the 666-subject first cohort, included the donors. General study points: The study recorded fewer than 200 TCR beta chains that were cytomegalovirus-associated.

The CDR3 is 16 amino acids. CDR1 SGHRS and CDR2 YFSETQ come from the germline V gene. Trimming cost V 2 bases and J 7 bases, with 16 bases left between them. Some clones are missing from TCRdb's copy, which holds only in-frame ones; the method was immunoSEQ multiplex PCR. The sample includes a few hundred thousand clones, around 87% of them seen just once. Sample: PBMCs. The chain employs TRBV5-1 and TRBJ1-6; weak D call: TRBD1 (6 bases). The receptor was isolated from a woman younger than 35 in good health and CMV-seronegative. The CDR3: CASSFRSPGENSPLHF. Written as DNA, the CDR3 is TGCGCCAGCAGCTTCAGGTCGCCAGGGGAAAATTCACCCCTCCACTTT. The complete variable domain, with remaining parts taken from reference TRBV5-1 and TRBJ1-6, reads KAGVTQTPRYLIKTRGQQVTLSCSPISGHRSVSWYQQTPGQGLQFLFEYFSETQRNKGNFPGRFSGRQFSNSRSEMNVSTLELGDSALYLCASSFRSPGENSPLHFGNGTRLTVT.